This TCR beta chain was recovered during a study of vaccination and CD4 T cells after COVID-19. The CDR3 is 15 amino acids. Germline loops: CDR1 KGHDR, CDR2 SFDVKD. Trimming took off 4 bases at V and 3 bases at J, with 15 bases between the two ends. On this clonotype itself: The antigen is not known.

Sequenced with the Oncomine TCR Beta short-read assay was DNA taken from cultured CD4+ T cells. Investigators obtained genomic DNA by extraction from cultured CD4+ T cells. MiXCR, run by TCRdb on the PCR reads, gives a single entry per CDR3 protein. In the table there are over 9,000 distinct CDR3 sequences, about 40% of which are singletons. Treatment of the sample: approximately 10-day PBMC culture with coronavirus spike peptide pools or control peptides (ViraFEST assay). CD4+ T cells of the unexposed donor were collected before the COVID-19 pandemic (2011-2018). Peptide pools at roughly 10 ug/ml stimulated roughly 1.9 million PBMCs per well with about 9.5 IU/ml IL-2.

This sequence was found in a human donor in good health. The chain couples TRBV24-1 to TRBJ2-7; no clear D. The material sequenced was CD4+ T cells from blood, cultured in vitro. CDR3 loop: CATSDSSLGFYEQYF. Written as DNA, the CDR3 is TGTGCCACCAGTGACTCCTCATTGGGTTTCTACGAGCAGTACTTC.